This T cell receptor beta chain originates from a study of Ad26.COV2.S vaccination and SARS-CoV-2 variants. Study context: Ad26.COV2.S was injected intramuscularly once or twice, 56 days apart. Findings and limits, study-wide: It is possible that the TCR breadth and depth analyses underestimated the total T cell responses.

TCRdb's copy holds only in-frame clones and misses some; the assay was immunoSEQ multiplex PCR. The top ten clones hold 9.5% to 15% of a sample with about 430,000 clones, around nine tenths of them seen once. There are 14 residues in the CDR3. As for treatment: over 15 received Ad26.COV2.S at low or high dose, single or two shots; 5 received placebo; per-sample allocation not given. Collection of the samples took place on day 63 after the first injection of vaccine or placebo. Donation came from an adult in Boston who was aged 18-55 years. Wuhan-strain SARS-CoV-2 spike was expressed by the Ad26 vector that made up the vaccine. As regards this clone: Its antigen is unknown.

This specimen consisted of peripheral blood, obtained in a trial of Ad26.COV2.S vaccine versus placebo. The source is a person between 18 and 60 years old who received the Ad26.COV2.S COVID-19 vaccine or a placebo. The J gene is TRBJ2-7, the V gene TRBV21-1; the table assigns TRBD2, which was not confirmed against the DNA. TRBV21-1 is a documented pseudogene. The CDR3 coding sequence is TGTGCCAGCAGGGGAGCGGGAGGTCGGAACGAGCAGTACTTC. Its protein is CASRGAGGRNEQYF.